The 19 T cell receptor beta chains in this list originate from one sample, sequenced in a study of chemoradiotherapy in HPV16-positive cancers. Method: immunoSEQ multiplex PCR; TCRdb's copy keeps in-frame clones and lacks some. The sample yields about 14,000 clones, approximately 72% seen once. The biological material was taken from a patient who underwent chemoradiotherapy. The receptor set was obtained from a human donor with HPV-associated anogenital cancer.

In nucleotides, the CDR3 is TGTGCCATCAGTGAGTCAGGGGGGCACAATCAGCCCCAGCATTTT. This sequence encodes CAISESGGHNQPQHF. V usage is TRBV10-3 and J usage is TRBJ1-5, with D possibly matching TRBD1 (6 bases). Germline V gene data show CDR1 as ENHRY and CDR2 as SYGVKD. Trimming left V 0 bases short and J 3 bases short, with 9 bases between. The CDR3 covers 15 residues.

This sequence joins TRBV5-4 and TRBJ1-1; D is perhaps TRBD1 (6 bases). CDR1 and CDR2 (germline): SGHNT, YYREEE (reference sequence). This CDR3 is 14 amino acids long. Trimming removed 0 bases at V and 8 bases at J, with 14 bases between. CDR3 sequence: CASSLERVGGEAFF. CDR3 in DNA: TGTGCCAGCAGCTTGGAACGGGTAGGGGGGGAAGCTTTCTTT.

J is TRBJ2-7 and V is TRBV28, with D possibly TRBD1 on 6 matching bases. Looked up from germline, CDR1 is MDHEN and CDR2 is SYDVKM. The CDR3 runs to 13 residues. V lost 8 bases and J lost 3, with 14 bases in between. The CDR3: CASGTGQGYEQYF. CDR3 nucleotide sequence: TGTGCCAGCGGAACAGGGCAAGGCTACGAGCAGTACTTC.

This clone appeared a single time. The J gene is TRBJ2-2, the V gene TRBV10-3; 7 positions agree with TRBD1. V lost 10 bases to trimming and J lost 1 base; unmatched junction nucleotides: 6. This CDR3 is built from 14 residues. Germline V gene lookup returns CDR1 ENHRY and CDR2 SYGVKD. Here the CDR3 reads CANRQGMNTGELFF. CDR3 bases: TGTGCCAACCGACAGGGTATGAACACCGGGGAGCTGTTTTTT.

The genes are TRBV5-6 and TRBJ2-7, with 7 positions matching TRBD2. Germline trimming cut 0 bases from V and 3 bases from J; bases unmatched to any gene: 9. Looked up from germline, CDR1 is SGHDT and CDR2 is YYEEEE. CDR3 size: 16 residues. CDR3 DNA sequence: TGTGCCAGCAGCTTGGGGAGCGGGACTCACTACTACGAGCAGTACTTC. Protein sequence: CASSLGSGTHYYEQYF. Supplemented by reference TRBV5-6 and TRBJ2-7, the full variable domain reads DAGVTQSPTHLIKTRGQQVTLRCSPKSGHDTVSWYQQALGQGPQFIFQYYEEEERQRGNFPDRFSGHQFPNYSSELNVNALLLGDSALYLCASSLGSGTHYYEQYFGPGTRLTVT.

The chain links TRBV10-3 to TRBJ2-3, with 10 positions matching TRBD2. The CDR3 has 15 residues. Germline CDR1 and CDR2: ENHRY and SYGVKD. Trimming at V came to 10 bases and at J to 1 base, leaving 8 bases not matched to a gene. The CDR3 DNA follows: TGTGCCAGCTCCCCCCTAGCGGGGGGCACAGATACGCAGTATTTT. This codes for CASSPLAGGTDTQYF.

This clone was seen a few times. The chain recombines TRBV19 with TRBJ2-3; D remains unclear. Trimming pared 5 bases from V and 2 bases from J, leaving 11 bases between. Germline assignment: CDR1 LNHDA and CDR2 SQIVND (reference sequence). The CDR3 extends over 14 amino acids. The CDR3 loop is CASSVQANTDTQYF. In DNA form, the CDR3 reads TGTGCCAGTAGTGTCCAGGCCAACACAGATACGCAGTATTTT.

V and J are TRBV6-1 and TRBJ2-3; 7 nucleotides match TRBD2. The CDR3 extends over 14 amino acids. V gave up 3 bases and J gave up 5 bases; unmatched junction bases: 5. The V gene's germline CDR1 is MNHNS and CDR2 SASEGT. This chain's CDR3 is CASSELGRGDTQYF. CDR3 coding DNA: TGTGCCAGCAGTGAGCTAGGGAGGGGAGATACGCAGTATTTT.

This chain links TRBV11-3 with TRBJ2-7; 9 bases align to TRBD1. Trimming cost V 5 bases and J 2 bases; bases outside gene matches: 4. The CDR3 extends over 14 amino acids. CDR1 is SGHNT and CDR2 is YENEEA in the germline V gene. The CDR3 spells CASSEDRGPYEQYF. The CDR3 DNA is TGTGCCAGCAGCGAGGACAGGGGCCCCTACGAGCAGTACTTC.

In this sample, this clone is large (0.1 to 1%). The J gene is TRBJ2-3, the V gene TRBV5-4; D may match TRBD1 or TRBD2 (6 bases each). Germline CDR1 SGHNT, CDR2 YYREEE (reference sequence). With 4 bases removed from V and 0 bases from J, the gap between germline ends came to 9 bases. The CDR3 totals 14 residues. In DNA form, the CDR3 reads TGTGCCAGCAGCACAGGGACTAGCACAGATACGCAGTATTTT. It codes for CASSTGTSTDTQYF. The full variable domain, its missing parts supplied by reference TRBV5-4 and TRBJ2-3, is ETGVTQSPTHLIKTRGQQVTLRCSSQSGHNTVSWYQQALGQGPQFIFQYYREEENGRGNFPPRFSGLQFPNYSSELNVNALELDDSALYLCASSTGTSTDTQYFGPGTRLTVL.

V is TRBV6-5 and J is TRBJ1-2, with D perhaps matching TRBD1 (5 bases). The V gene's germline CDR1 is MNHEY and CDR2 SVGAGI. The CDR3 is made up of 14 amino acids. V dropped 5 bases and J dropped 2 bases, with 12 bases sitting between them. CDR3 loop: CASSRPGMNYGYTF. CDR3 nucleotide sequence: TGTGCCAGCAGTCGCCCAGGGATGAACTATGGCTACACCTTC.

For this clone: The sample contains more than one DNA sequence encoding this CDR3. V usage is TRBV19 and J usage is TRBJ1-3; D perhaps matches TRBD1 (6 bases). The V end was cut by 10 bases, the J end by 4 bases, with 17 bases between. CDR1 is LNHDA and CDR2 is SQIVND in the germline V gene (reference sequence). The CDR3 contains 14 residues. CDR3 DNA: TGTGCCACACAAAACAGGGTCTCCGGAAACACCATATATTTT. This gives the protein CATQNRVSGNTIYF.

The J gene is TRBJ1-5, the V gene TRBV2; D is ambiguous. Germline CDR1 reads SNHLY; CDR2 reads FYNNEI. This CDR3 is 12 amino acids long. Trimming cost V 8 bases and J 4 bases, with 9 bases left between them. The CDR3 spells CASRLGNQPQHF. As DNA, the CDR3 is TGTGCCAGCCGACTGGGAAATCAGCCCCAGCATTTT. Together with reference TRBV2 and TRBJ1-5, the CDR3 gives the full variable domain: EPEVTQTPSHQVTQMGQEVILRCVPISNHLYFYWYRQILGQKVEFLVSFYNNEISEKSEIFDDQFSVERPDGSNFTLKIRSTKLEDSAMYFCASRLGNQPQHFGDGTRLSIL.

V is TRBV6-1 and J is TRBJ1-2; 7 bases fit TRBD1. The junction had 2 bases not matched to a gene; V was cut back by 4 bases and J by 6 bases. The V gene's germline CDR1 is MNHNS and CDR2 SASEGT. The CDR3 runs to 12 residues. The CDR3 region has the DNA TGTGCCAGCAGTGGACAGGGAGATGGCTACACCTTC. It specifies CASSGQGDGYTF.

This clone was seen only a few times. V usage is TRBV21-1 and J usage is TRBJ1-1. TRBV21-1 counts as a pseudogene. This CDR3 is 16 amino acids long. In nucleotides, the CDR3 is TGTGCCAGCAGTCCCAGTCCACTTCGGCAGAACACTGAAGCTTTCTTT. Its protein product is CASSPSPLRQNTEAFF.

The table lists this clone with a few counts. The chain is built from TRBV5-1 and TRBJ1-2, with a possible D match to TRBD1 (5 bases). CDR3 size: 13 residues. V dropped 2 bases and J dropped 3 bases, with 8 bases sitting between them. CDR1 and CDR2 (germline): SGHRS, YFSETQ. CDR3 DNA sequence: TGCGCCAGCAGCTTCGGGGCCTACTATGGCTACACCTTC. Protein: CASSFGAYYGYTF.

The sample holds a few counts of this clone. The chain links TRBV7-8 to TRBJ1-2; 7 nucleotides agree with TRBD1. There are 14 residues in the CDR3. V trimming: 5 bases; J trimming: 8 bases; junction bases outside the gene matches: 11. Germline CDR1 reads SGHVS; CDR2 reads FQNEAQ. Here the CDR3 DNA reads TGTGCCAGCAGCCCTAATACAGGGGCGAGCGGCTACACCTTC. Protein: CASSPNTGASGYTF.

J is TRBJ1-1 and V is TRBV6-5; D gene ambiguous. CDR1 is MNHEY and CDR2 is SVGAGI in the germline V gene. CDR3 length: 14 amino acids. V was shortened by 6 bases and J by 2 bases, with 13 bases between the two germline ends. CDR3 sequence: CASSPLTLNTEAFF. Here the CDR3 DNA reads TGTGCCAGCAGCCCCCTGACCCTAAACACTGAAGCTTTCTTT.

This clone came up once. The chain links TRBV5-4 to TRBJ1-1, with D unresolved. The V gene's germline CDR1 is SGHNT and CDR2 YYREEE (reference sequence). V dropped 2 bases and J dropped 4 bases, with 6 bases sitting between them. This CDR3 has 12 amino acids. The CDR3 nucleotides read TGTGCCAGCAGCTTAGAAGGCACTGAAGCTTTCTTT. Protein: CASSLEGTEAFF.